This TCR beta chain is from a study of response to subunit inactivated influenza vaccine (dated by TCRdb to the late 2010s). Background on the whole study: Deep quantitative profiling of the T cell receptor repertoire was used in the study to follow responses to a trivalent subunit inactivated influenza vaccine.

This clonotype was counted a few times. Its recognized antigen is unknown. There are no base qualities to consult, and no much larger clone falls within one base. Libraries were prepared through RT-PCR. Sequencing was carried out with an Illumina HiSeq 2500. TCRdb's own reprocessing of the public reads used fastp at Q25 and MiXCR and kept productive beta chains. Records with the same CDR3 protein are collapsed into one entry carrying the most frequent genes and DNA. This sample comprises about 540,000 distinct CDR3 sequences, less than 25% of them detected only once. The top ten clonotypes cover about 2.8% of the sample. The study at large found these results: It was suggested by the authors that each seasonal influenza vaccination may recruit only a limited number of new T cells.

This sample also appeared in a second study, on T cells expressing NK-cell markers. From the second report: TCR beta cDNA libraries were prepared using 5'RACE template switching, which introduced a universal primer site and unique molecular identifiers. Three sorted T-cell subsets (CD3+CD56+NKG2C+, CD3+CD56+NKG2C- and CD3+CD56-NKG2C+) from 8 or 9 donors had their TCR beta-chain repertoires profiled. Among the eight sequenced donors, seven were HCMV-seropositive and one was HCMV-seronegative. In several experiments an anti-gammadeltaTCR antibody was added to restrict sorting to alphabetaTCR-expressing T cells. For roughly 6 donors, the dominant CD3+CD56+NKG2C+ clonotypes were among the top 10 CD8+ clonotypes and accounted for about 1.0-7.0% of CD8+ T cells. Those dominant clonotypes were again the most abundant among CD3+CD56-NKG2C+ cells in a handful of donors, at about 25-60.1%. Whether the expanded NKG2C-expressing T cell clones were specific for HCMV antigens remained unclear. The eight sequenced donors were randomly selected healthy volunteers, three men and five women. HCMV-specific IgG was detected in serum with a commercial ELISA kit to determine HCMV serostatus. Ficoll density gradient centrifugation was used to isolate peripheral blood mononuclear cells from blood. Magnetic immunoseparation with Miltenyi isolation kits was used to isolate CD4+ and CD8+ T cells from PBMC. Synthesis of cDNA was primed from the TCR beta constant segment and was followed by two consecutive PCR amplification steps. The libraries were sequenced on Illumina HiSeq 2000/2500, MiSeq or NextSeq, producing 2 x 150 bp reads. Reads were demultiplexed and grouped by UMI with MIGEC, and clonotypes were assembled and quantified with MiTCR. Only TCR cDNA sequences supported by at least two reads were kept to exclude erroneous sequences. The tcR package was used for downstream repertoire analysis, and clonotypes were matched across fractions by CDR3 nucleotide sequence plus V segment. Antigen specificity was annotated against VDJdb with VDJmatch, allowing one amino acid substitution in CDR3.

The sequence was collected from a middle-aged man who received an inactivated influenza vaccine. Donor details come from another sample of the same person, matched by shared clones. The sequenced sample was CD4+ T cells sorted from PBMCs, obtained 12 days after vaccination.

The CDR3 region has the sequence CASSFERGWGYEQYF. The DNA sequence is as follows: TGCGCCAGCAGCTTCGAAAGGGGTTGGGGTTACGAGCAGTACTTC. The chain is assembled from TRBV5-1 and TRBJ2-7; perhaps TRBD1 is the D gene, with 5 bases matching. Inclusive of the bounding cysteine and phenylalanine, the CDR3 is 15 residues long. The entry retains the CDR3 DNA only, 45 bases that are in frame from base 1. At the junction V is shortened by 2 bases and J by 4 bases, with 16 bases in between. From the germline V gene, CDR1 is SGHRS and CDR2 is YFSETQ.